A single sample is the source of the 21 T cell receptor beta chains below, sequenced in a study of monozygotic twins with inflammatory bowel disease (dated by TCRdb to the late 2010s). Receptor amplification or capture employed 5' RACE. The run used an Illumina HiSeq 2500. Reads reprocessed by TCRdb are summarized as one entry per CDR3 protein sequence, and DNA is absent. The sample's clone listing holds about 85,000 distinct CDR3 sequences. The top ten constitute about 7.4% of the sample. Sequencing was performed on blood. These receptors all stem from a human donor with ulcerative colitis or Crohn's disease, or a healthy co-twin of an affected twin (not recorded which).

The J gene is TRBJ2-4, the V gene TRBV6-5; the TCRdb call, TRBD2, lacks DNA for checking. The CDR3 totals 13 residues. Germline-derived CDR1 and CDR2 are MNHEY and SVGAGI. CDR3 sequence: CASTPFAGGNQYF.

The genes are TRBV9 and TRBJ2-7. CDR1 is SGDLS and CDR2 is YYNGEE in the germline V gene. The CDR3 runs 14 residues. This CDR3 reads CASSATGTSGEQYF.

The V gene is TRBV10-3, the J gene TRBJ1-6; TCRdb's D call of TRBD1 is untestable without DNA. Per the germline V gene, CDR1 is ENHRY and CDR2 is SYGVKD. CDR3 length equals 12 residues. The CDR3 sequence is CAIREQDSPLHF.

Here the CDR3 reads CASSLFPEADIQYF. The chain combines TRBV5-1 with TRBJ2-4; TCRdb names TRBD1, which stays unverified in the absence of DNA. CDR3 length: 14 residues. CDR1 and CDR2 (germline): SGHRS, YFSETQ.

The chain has TRBV5-1 and TRBJ1-1; TCRdb designates TRBD1, a call that cannot be tested without DNA. This CDR3 contains 15 residues. Germline CDR1 SGHRS, CDR2 YFSETQ. This CDR3 is CASSLEQGAFTEAFF.

The chain links TRBV7-8 to TRBJ2-1; absent DNA, TCRdb's TRBD1 call cannot be checked. The CDR3 totals 15 residues. Germline V gene lookup returns CDR1 SGHVS and CDR2 FQNEAQ. CDR3: CASSLVGGVYNEQFF.

The chain employs TRBV3-1 and TRBJ2-7; TCRdb names TRBD2, which stays unverified in the absence of DNA. The length of the CDR3 is 15 residues. CDR1 and CDR2 (germline): LGHDT, YNNKEL (reference sequence). This CDR3 reads CASSQGALGSYEQYF.

The genes are TRBV20-1 and TRBJ1-1. The V gene's germline CDR1 is DFQATT and CDR2 SNEGSKA (reference sequence). There are 16 residues in the CDR3. The CDR3 region is CSARDSLGEGPGGAFF.

The gene calls are TRBV4-1 and TRBJ1-4; as DNA is missing, the TRBD1 call by TCRdb cannot be tested. From germline, CDR1 is MGHRA and CDR2 YSYEKL. This CDR3 contains 15 residues. The CDR3 spells CASSQDRVDREKLFF.

The gene calls are TRBV6-5 and TRBJ1-1. The CDR3 totals 15 residues. The germline gives CDR1 MNHEY, CDR2 SVGAGI. Here the CDR3 reads CASSYSLLMNTEAFF.

The chain carries TRBV7-9 and TRBJ2-1; the TCRdb D gene call, TRBD1, has no DNA to confirm it. Germline CDR1 and CDR2: SEHNR and FQNEAQ (reference sequence). The CDR3 has 14 amino acids. Here the CDR3 reads CASSLGTGINEQFF.

The chain is built from TRBV7-2 and TRBJ2-1; TCRdb designates TRBD2, a call that cannot be tested without DNA. The CDR3 is 18 amino acids. Germline V gene data show CDR1 as SGHTA and CDR2 as FQGNSA. The CDR3 loop is CASSLALTSGGAENEQFF.

The chain joins TRBV5-6 to TRBJ1-2; TCRdb returns TRBD1, unconfirmable since there is no DNA. In germline, CDR1 is SGHDT, CDR2 YYEEEE. This CDR3 comprises 15 residues. The CDR3 loop is CASSLDLSESYGYTF.

The chain employs TRBV5-6 and TRBJ2-3; the D call of TRBD1 rests on TCRdb alone, since no DNA is present to check it. Germline CDR1 and CDR2: SGHDT and YYEEEE. The CDR3 sequence is 16 residues long. CDR3 in amino acids: CASSLLRGRDIDTQYF.

V usage is TRBV5-6 and J usage is TRBJ2-7; no DNA is available, so the TRBD1 call from TCRdb remains unchecked. The germline V gene encodes CDR1 SGHDT and CDR2 YYEEEE. The CDR3 runs to 18 residues. The CDR3: CASSLRGWMAGASYEQYF.

The chain links TRBV20-1 to TRBJ1-2; TCRdb's D gene call, TRBD1, goes unchecked for lack of DNA. Germline loops: CDR1 DFQATT, CDR2 SNEGSKA (reference sequence). CDR3 length: 11 residues. CDR3 amino acids: CSADRGGGYTF.

The V call is TRBV20-1, the J call TRBJ2-3. Germline values: CDR1 DFQATT, CDR2 SNEGSKA (reference sequence). The CDR3 length is 12 residues. CDR3 region: CSAATATDTQYF.

The chain couples TRBV7-8 to TRBJ2-3; TCRdb designates TRBD2, a call that cannot be tested without DNA. CDR1 is SGHVS, CDR2 FQNEAQ, per germline. The CDR3 contains 16 residues. CDR3 protein: CASSFLAGGRTDTQYF.

This sequence joins TRBV7-8 and TRBJ1-1; TCRdb designates TRBD1, a call that cannot be tested without DNA. The CDR3 covers 16 residues. Germline V gene lookup returns CDR1 SGHVS and CDR2 FQNEAQ. This CDR3 is CASSSGAAQGVTEAFF. Using reference TRBV7-8 and TRBJ1-1 for the parts outside the CDR3, the full variable domain is GAGVSQSPRYKVAKRGQDVALRCDPISGHVSLFWYQQALGQGPEFLTYFQNEAQLDKSGLPSDRFFAERPEGSVSTLKIQRTQQEDSAVYLCASSSGAAQGVTEAFFGQGTRLTVV.

The rearrangement links TRBV5-1 to TRBJ1-2. Germline CDR1 and CDR2: SGHRS and YFSETQ. The CDR3 is made up of 17 amino acids. The CDR3 is CASSLEPLNYNNYGYTF.

The chain has TRBV6-2 or TRBV6-3 and TRBJ1-1; TCRdb names TRBD1, which stays unverified in the absence of DNA. CDR1 is MNHEY and CDR2 is SVGEGT in the germline V gene. The CDR3 has 16 amino acids. CDR3 region: CASSFGTGKMNTEAFF.